Below are 24 T cell receptor beta chains sequenced from a single sample in a study of cytomegalovirus exposure and HLA in healthy donors. Amplification used 60 Vbeta primers and 13 Jbeta primers. Assay: immunoSEQ multiplex PCR; the TCRdb copy retains only in-frame clones and omits some. The repertoire holds a few hundred thousand clones, with about four fifths as singletons. Sequencing used PBMCs. These TCRs come from a man under 40 in good health and CMV-seronegative.

This clone was found a few times. The V gene is TRBV28, the J gene TRBJ1-5, with D maybe TRBD1 (5 bases). With 8 bases removed from V and 1 base from J, the gap between germline ends came to 15 bases. The CDR3 runs to 15 residues. Germline V gene sequence: CDR1 MDHEN, CDR2 SYDVKM. CDR3 sequence: CASGRAEGSNQPQHF. The CDR3 DNA sequence: TGTGCCAGCGGACGGGCGGAGGGGAGCAATCAGCCCCAGCATTTT.

Remarks on this clone: The sample carries other DNA sequences with the same CDR3. This sequence joins TRBV27 and TRBJ1-1, with 7 bases aligning to TRBD1. This CDR3 region has 17 residues. Per the germline V gene, CDR1 is MNHEY and CDR2 is SMNVEV (reference sequence). Unmatched junction bases numbered 8, after V lost 1 base and J lost 0 bases. The DNA of the CDR3 is TGTGCCAGCAGTTTATTCGGGGCAGGGGGGATGAACACTGAAGCTTTCTTT. It encodes CASSLFGAGGMNTEAFF.

The V gene is TRBV5-4, the J gene TRBJ1-2; 8 nucleotides match TRBD1. The CDR3 has 13 residues. CDR1 and CDR2 from the germline V gene are SGHNT and YYREEE (reference sequence). V lost 0 bases and J lost 11; bases outside the gene matches: 6. The chain's CDR3 is CASSLVGGTGYTF. The CDR3 DNA follows: TGTGCCAGCAGCTTGGTCGGGGGGACAGGATACACCTTC.

This rearrangement joins TRBV5-1 to TRBJ1-6; D may be TRBD1 (6 bases). The CDR3 length is 15 residues. V lost 0 bases to trimming and J lost 9 bases, with 13 bases between them. Germline V gives CDR1 SGHRS, CDR2 YFSETQ. CDR3 residues: CASSLESDSASPLHF. In DNA, the CDR3 is TGCGCCAGCAGCTTGGAGTCGGACAGTGCTTCACCCCTCCACTTT.

This rearrangement joins TRBV7-9 to TRBJ1-5, with a possible D match to TRBD1 (6 bases). Germline-derived CDR1 and CDR2 are SEHNR and FQNEAQ (reference sequence). V gave up 6 bases and J gave up 1 base, with 10 bases separating them. This CDR3 spans 14 amino acids. The CDR3 DNA sequence: TGTGCCAGCAGTTATAGGGGGAGCAATCAGCCCCAGCATTTT. The encoded protein is CASSYRGSNQPQHF. Combining the CDR3 with reference TRBV7-9 and TRBJ1-5 gives the whole variable domain DTGVSQNPRHKITKRGQNVTFRCDPISEHNRLYWYRQTLGQGPEFLTYFQNEAQLEKSRLLSDRFSAERPKGSFSTLEIQRTEQGDSAMYLCASSYRGSNQPQHFGDGTRLSIL.

This chain connects TRBV19 to TRBJ2-2; 8 bases align to TRBD1. Germline assignment: CDR1 LNHDA and CDR2 SQIVND (reference sequence). The CDR3 extends over 16 amino acids. V trimming: 2 bases; J trimming: 1 base; junction bases outside the gene matches: 3. The DNA for the CDR3 is TGTGCCAGTAGTATATTAGGGACAGGGAACACCGGGGAGCTGTTTTTT. The encoded protein is CASSILGTGNTGELFF.

This sequence joins TRBV5-5 and TRBJ2-7; TRBD1 matches at 9 bases. The CDR3 is 16 residues long. The V segment lost 4 bases and the J segment 2 bases; nucleotides outside the gene matches: 10. Germline CDR1 reads SGHKS; CDR2 reads YYEKEE (reference sequence). The CDR3 sequence is CASSPATGTGTYEQYF. In DNA form, the CDR3 reads TGTGCCAGCAGCCCCGCCACCGGGACAGGGACCTACGAGCAGTACTTC.

The J gene is TRBJ2-5, the V gene TRBV6-4; D might be TRBD2 (5 bases). CDR3 length: 13 residues. In germline, CDR1 is MRHNA, CDR2 SNTAGT. V was shortened by 6 bases and J by 4 bases, with 12 bases between the two germline ends. CDR3 region: CASRSGVGETQYF. The CDR3 bases are TGTGCCAGCAGATCCGGGGTAGGAGAGACCCAGTACTTC.

This chain uses TRBV2 with TRBJ2-1; 7 bases are shared with TRBD2. Per germline, CDR1 SNHLY and CDR2 FYNNEI. V lost 8 bases and J lost 4; bases outside the gene matches: 11. This CDR3 is built from 15 residues. CDR3 DNA: TGTGCCAGCCTCTCACTAGCGCGAAATTACAATGAGCAGTTCTTC. It is translated as CASLSLARNYNEQFF.

The J gene is TRBJ1-1, the V gene TRBV4-1, with 7 bases that match TRBD1. The germline V gene encodes CDR1 MGHRA and CDR2 YSYEKL. CDR3 length: 13 residues. V lost 8 bases to trimming and J lost 3 bases; unmatched junction nucleotides: 6. CDR3 sequence (DNA): TGCGCCAGCCGTACAGGGGCGGACACTGAAGCTTTCTTT. Translation gives CASRTGADTEAFF.

This chain joins TRBV28 and TRBJ2-7; tentatively, D is TRBD1 (5 bases). The germline V gene has CDR1 MDHEN and CDR2 SYDVKM. The CDR3 extends over 13 amino acids. V gave up 5 bases and J gave up 5 bases, with 13 bases separating them. The CDR3 reads CASSQQGSHEQYF. The CDR3 nucleotides are TGTGCCAGCAGTCAGCAGGGTTCTCACGAGCAGTACTTC.

This clone was recorded only once. The chain carries TRBV2 and TRBJ2-7; D may be TRBD2 (6 bases). V lost 4 bases to trimming and J lost 3 bases, with 13 bases between them. The CDR3 has 14 residues. Germline V gene data show CDR1 as SNHLY and CDR2 as FYNNEI. The CDR3 reads CASSVEGSNYEQYF. The CDR3 nucleotides are TGTGCCAGCAGTGTGGAGGGGTCGAACTACGAGCAGTACTTC.

The chain combines TRBV28 with TRBJ2-7; D may be TRBD2 (6 bases). The germline CDR1 and CDR2 sequences are MDHEN and SYDVKM. The CDR3 length is 14 residues. Between the trimmed V and J ends, which lost 5 bases and 3 bases, there was a span of 14 bases. CDR3 residues: CASSDTGLHYEQYF. CDR3 bases: TGTGCCAGCAGTGATACGGGACTCCACTACGAGCAGTACTTC.

This sequence joins TRBV4-2 and TRBJ2-7, with 7 nucleotides matching TRBD2. CDR1 and CDR2 from the germline V gene are LGHNA and YNFKEQ. CDR3 size: 14 residues. V was clipped by 3 bases and J by 3 bases; unmatched bases: 5. CDR3 sequence reads: CASSHERGYYEQYF. The CDR3 region has the DNA TGTGCCAGCAGCCATGAGCGGGGTTACTACGAGCAGTACTTC.

This clone was observed once. The rearrangement uses TRBV28 and TRBJ1-5, with 8 bases fitting TRBD1. CDR1 and CDR2 from the germline V gene are MDHEN and SYDVKM. With 5 bases clipped from V and 8 bases from J, the junction kept 8 bases outside the gene matches. This CDR3 spans 14 amino acids. CDR3 nucleotides: TGTGCCAGCAGTCCTCTACAGGGGGTGAAGCCCCAGCATTTT. It yields the protein CASSPLQGVKPQHF.

The chain combines TRBV6-5 with TRBJ1-6, with D perhaps matching TRBD1 (6 bases). The V end lost 9 bases, the J end lost 10 bases, and 13 bases lay between the germline ends. The CDR3 runs 12 residues. Per the germline V gene, CDR1 is MNHEY and CDR2 is SVGAGI. The chain's CDR3 is CASATGRSPLHF. The DNA for the CDR3 is TGTGCCAGTGCGACAGGTAGATCACCCCTCCACTTT.

The chain has TRBV2 and TRBJ2-3; D not resolved. Germline CDR1 is SNHLY and CDR2 is FYNNEI. The CDR3 is 12 amino acids. Trimming cost V 7 bases and J 6 bases, with 11 bases left between them. The CDR3 loop reads CASKPGYDTQYF. The CDR3 region has the DNA TGTGCCAGCAAACCCGGGTACGATACGCAGTATTTT.

This clone came up a few times. The J gene is TRBJ1-6, the V gene TRBV6-1, with 7 bases that match TRBD1. This CDR3 contains 12 residues. V lost 7 bases and J lost 9; bases outside the gene matches: 3. Germline V lookup: CDR1 MNHNS, CDR2 SASEGT. This chain's CDR3 is CASNRGGSPLHF. CDR3 sequence (DNA): TGTGCCAGCAACAGGGGCGGTTCACCCCTCCACTTT.

This clone was picked up one time. The chain uses TRBV5-5 and TRBJ1-1, with D perhaps TRBD1 (6 bases). Germline V gene data show CDR1 as SGHKS and CDR2 as YYEKEE (reference sequence). The CDR3 is 18 residues long. V was cut by 4 bases and J by 0 bases, with 22 bases left in between. CDR3 sequence (DNA): TGTGCCAGCAGCCACGCATTCAGCAGGGGAGAAATGAACACTGAAGCTTTCTTT. Encoded protein: CASSHAFSRGEMNTEAFF. Full variable domain (missing parts from reference TRBV5-5 and TRBJ1-1): DAGVTQSPTHLIKTRGQQVTLRCSPISGHKSVSWYQQVLGQGPQFIFQYYEKEERGRGNFPDRFSARQFPNYSSELNVNALLLGDSALYLCASSHAFSRGEMNTEAFFGQGTRLTVV.

The J gene is TRBJ1-5, the V gene TRBV19; 8 nucleotides line up with TRBD1. Germline lookup yields CDR1 LNHDA and CDR2 SQIVND (reference sequence). This CDR3 region has 15 residues. Trimming took 5 bases from V and 2 from J; bases not matched to a gene: 5. CDR3 sequence: CASSRTGGGNQPQHF. Written as DNA, the CDR3 is TGTGCCAGTAGTCGAACAGGGGGAGGCAATCAGCCCCAGCATTTT.

This clone was observed once. The chain carries TRBV2 and TRBJ2-3, with no clear D. The germline V gene encodes CDR1 SNHLY and CDR2 FYNNEI. Trimming stripped 1 base from V and 2 bases from J, with 13 bases between. This CDR3 spans 16 amino acids. The CDR3 region is CASSEGFLLLTDTQYF. The CDR3 DNA is TGTGCCAGCAGTGAAGGGTTCTTACTACTCACAGATACGCAGTATTTT.

The chain couples TRBV5-6 to TRBJ2-5, with no clear D. Germline CDR1 is SGHDT and CDR2 is YYEEEE. The CDR3 has 12 amino acids. The V and J ends lost 3 bases and 9 bases respectively, with 12 bases between them. CDR3 sequence (DNA): TGTGCCAGCAGCTCCGATAGAGGTTCCCAGTACTTC. Protein: CASSSDRGSQYF.

The gene calls are TRBV7-2 and TRBJ2-3; D unresolved. Germline V CDR1 and CDR2: SGHTA, FQGNSA. V gave up 5 bases and J gave up 7 bases, with 13 bases separating them. The CDR3 contains 13 residues. DNA of the CDR3: TGTGCCAGCAGCCGCGAGGTCGAGAATACGCAGTATTTT. It specifies CASSREVENTQYF.

The genes are TRBV9 and TRBJ2-4; D gene uncertain. Trimming left V 3 bases short and J 6 bases short, with 13 bases between. The CDR3 loop spans 14 amino acids. Germline V gives CDR1 SGDLS, CDR2 YYNGEE. CDR3: CASSETGSPNIQYF. CDR3 DNA: TGTGCCAGCAGCGAGACTGGGTCCCCAAACATTCAGTACTTC.